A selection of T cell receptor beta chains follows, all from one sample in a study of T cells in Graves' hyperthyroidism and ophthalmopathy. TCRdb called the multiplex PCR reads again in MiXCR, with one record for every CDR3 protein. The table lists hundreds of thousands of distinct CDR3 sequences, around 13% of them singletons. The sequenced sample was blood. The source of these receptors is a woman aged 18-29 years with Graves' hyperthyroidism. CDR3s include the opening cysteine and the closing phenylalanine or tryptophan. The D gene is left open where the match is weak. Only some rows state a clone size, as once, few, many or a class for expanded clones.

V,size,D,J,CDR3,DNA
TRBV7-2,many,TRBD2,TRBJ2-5,CASSLAGGAAETQYF,TGTGCCAGCAGCTTAGCCGGGGGGGCGGCGGAGACCCAGTACTTC
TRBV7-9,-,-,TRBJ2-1,CASSLAAGSPYNEQFF,TGTGCCAGCAGCTTAGCGGCGGGATCCCCTTACAATGAGCAGTTCTTC
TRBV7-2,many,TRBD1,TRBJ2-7,CASSYSPGQPYEQYF,TGTGCCAGCAGCTACTCTCCGGGACAGCCCTACGAGCAGTACTTC
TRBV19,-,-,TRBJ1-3,CASSMGFTGGISGNTIYF,TGTGCCAGTAGTATGGGGTTTACCGGAGGGATCTCTGGAAACACCATATATTTT
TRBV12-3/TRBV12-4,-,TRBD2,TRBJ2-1,CASSPYRKAGGPNEQFF,TGTGCCAGCAGTCCTTATAGAAAAGCGGGAGGCCCAAATGAGCAGTTCTTC
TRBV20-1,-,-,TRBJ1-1,CSAPRIMNTEAFF,TGCAGTGCCCCCAGGATAATGAACACTGAAGCTTTCTTT
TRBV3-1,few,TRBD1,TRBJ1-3,CASSQAGGTRDRGSGNTIYF,TGTGCCAGCAGCCAAGCTGGGGGGACTCGGGACAGGGGATCTGGAAACACCATATATTTT
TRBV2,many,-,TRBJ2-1,CASSESQGTAYEQFF,TGTGCCAGCAGTGAGAGCCAGGGGACGGCCTATGAGCAGTTCTTC
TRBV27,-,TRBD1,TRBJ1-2,CASSFQGGGYGYTF,TGTGCCAGCAGTTTCCAGGGGGGGGGCTATGGCTACACCTTC
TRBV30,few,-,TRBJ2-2,CAWSGLAAGELFF,TGTGCCTGGAGTGGATTAGCGGCCGGGGAGCTGTTTTTT
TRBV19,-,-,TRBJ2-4,CASSYFRSLETKNIQYF,TGTGCCAGTAGTTACTTCAGGAGCCTGGAAACCAAAAACATTCAGTACTTC
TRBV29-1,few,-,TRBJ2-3,CSVEEGAWDTQYF,TGCAGCGTTGAAGAGGGGGCGTGGGATACGCAGTATTTT
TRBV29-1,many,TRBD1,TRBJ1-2,CSARDRSSNYGYTF,TGCAGCGCCCGGGACAGGTCCTCTAACTATGGCTACACCTTC
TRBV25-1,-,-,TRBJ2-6,CASSERGTRFSGANVLTF,TGTGCCAGCAGTGAGAGAGGGACGCGCTTCTCTGGGGCCAACGTCCTGACTTTC
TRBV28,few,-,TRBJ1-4,CASRKGGTTNEKLFF,TGTGCCAGCAGAAAAGGGGGGACAACTAATGAAAAACTGTTTTTT
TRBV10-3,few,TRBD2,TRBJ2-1,CAIMGTSGDEQFF,TGTGCCATCATGGGGACTAGCGGGGATGAGCAGTTCTTC
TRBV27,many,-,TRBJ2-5,CASSQAGYETQYF,TGTGCCAGCTCCCAAGCCGGATACGAGACCCAGTACTTC
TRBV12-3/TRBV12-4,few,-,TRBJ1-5,CASSAPGGNQPQHF,TGTGCCAGCAGCGCCCCTGGGGGCAATCAGCCCCAGCATTTT
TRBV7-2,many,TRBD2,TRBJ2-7,CASSLTSAYEQYF,TGTGCCAGCAGCTTGACTAGCGCCTACGAGCAGTACTTC
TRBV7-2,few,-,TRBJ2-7,CASSSIRGVRAYEQYF,TGTGCCAGCAGCTCAATACGAGGGGTCAGAGCCTACGAGCAGTACTTC
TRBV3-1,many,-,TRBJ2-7,CASSQDIGRDNYEQYF,TGTGCCAGCAGCCAAGATATCGGCAGGGATAATTACGAGCAGTACTTC
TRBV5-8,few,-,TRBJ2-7,CASSLGSGRGSYEQYF,TGTGCCAGCAGCTTGGGGAGCGGGCGGGGCTCCTACGAGCAGTACTTC
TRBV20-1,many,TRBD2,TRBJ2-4,CSAKGLAGVRGNIQYF,TGCAGTGCTAAGGGACTAGCGGGAGTTAGAGGTAACATTCAGTACTTC
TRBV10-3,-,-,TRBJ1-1,CAISGRDGENTEAFF,TGTGCCATCAGTGGAAGGGACGGGGAGAACACTGAAGCTTTCTTT
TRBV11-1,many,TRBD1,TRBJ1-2,CASSGTGQYYGYTF,TGTGCCAGCAGCGGGACGGGACAGTACTATGGCTACACCTTC
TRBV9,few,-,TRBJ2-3,CASSPRSHPVDTQYF,TGTGCCAGCAGCCCGCGATCACATCCTGTGGATACGCAGTATTTT
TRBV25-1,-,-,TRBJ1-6,CASSEFGANSPLHF,TGTGCCAGCAGTGAATTCGGTGCCAATTCACCCCTCCACTTT
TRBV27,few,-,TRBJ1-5,CASSSRAGQPQHF,TGTGCCAGCAGTTCCAGGGCGGGACAGCCCCAGCATTTT
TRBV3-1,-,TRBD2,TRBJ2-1,CASSQAGTSDRNEQLF,TGTGCCAGCAGCCAAGCCGGGACTAGCGATCGCAATGAGCAGCTCTTC
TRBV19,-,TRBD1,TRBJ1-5,CASREQGLLNQPQHF,TGTGCCAGTAGGGAACAGGGGCTTTTGAATCAGCCCCAGCATTTT
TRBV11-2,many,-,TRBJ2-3,CASSLEVRGDTQYF,TGTGCCAGCAGCTTAGAGGTCCGTGGGGATACGCAGTATTTT
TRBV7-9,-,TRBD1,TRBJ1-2,CASSLGTGQNGYTF,TGTGCCAGCAGCTTAGGGACAGGACAAAATGGCTACACCTTC
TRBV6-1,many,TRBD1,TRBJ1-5,CASRPSETGGGNQPQHF,TGTGCCAGCAGACCAAGCGAGACAGGGGGAGGCAATCAGCCCCAGCATTTT
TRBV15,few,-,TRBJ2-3,CATSRDGREPDTQYF,TGTGCCACCAGCAGAGATGGGCGTGAGCCAGATACGCAGTATTTT
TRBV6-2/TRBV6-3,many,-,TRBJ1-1,CATQLTGTNTEAFF,TGTGCCACCCAGCTAACAGGGACGAACACTGAAGCTTTCTTT
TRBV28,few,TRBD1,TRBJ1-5,CASSLGRGHSNQPQHF,TGTGCCAGCAGTTTGGGCAGGGGGCATAGCAATCAGCCCCAGCATTTT
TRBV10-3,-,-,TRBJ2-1,CAISEEGSYNEQFF,TGTGCCATCAGTGAGGAGGGGTCCTACAATGAGCAGTTCTTC
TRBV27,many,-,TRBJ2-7,CASSPGPDYEQYF,TGTGCCAGCAGTCCAGGACCCGACTACGAGCAGTACTTC
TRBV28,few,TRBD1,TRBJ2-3,CASSRDRGHTDTQYF,TGTGCCAGCAGTCGAGACAGGGGTCACACAGATACGCAGTATTTT
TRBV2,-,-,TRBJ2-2,CASSAGATTGELFF,TGTGCCAGCAGTGCGGGGGCTACCACCGGGGAGCTGTTTTTT
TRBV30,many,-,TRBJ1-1,CAWSVPRVFMNTEAFF,TGTGCCTGGAGTGTACCGAGGGTCTTCATGAACACTGAAGCTTTCTTT
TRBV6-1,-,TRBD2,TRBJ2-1,CASRGLAGHNEQFF,TGTGCCAGCAGGGGACTAGCGGGCCACAATGAGCAGTTCTTC
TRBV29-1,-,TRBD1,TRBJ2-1,CSVEDRVVYNEQFF,TGCAGCGTTGAGGACAGGGTGGTCTACAATGAGCAGTTCTTC
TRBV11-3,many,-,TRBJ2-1,CASSPYYSATEQFF,TGTGCCAGCAGCCCCTACTACTCAGCAACGGAGCAGTTCTTC
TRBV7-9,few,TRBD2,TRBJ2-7,CASSLGLAANYEQYF,TGTGCCAGCAGCTTGGGGCTAGCGGCCAACTACGAGCAGTACTTC
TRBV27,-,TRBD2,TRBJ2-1,CASSGPASGSLYNEQFF,TGTGCCAGCAGTGGCCCCGCTAGCGGGAGCCTTTACAATGAGCAGTTCTTC
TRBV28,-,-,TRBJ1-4,CASNRPGKEKLFF,TGTGCCAGCAATCGGCCGGGGAAGGAAAAACTGTTTTTT
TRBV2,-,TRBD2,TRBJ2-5,CASSEWVSGTYQETQYF,TGTGCCAGCAGTGAATGGGTTAGCGGGACCTACCAAGAGACCCAGTACTTC
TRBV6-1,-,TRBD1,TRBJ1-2,CAATGGEGYGYTF,TGTGCCGCTACAGGGGGCGAGGGCTATGGCTACACCTTC
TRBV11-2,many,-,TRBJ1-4,CASSFKALGPRNEKLFF,TGTGCCAGCAGCTTCAAAGCCTTGGGTCCCCGGAATGAAAAACTGTTTTTT
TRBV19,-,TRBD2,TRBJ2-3,CASSPTSPSTDTQYF,TGTGCCAGTAGCCCGACTAGCCCCAGCACAGATACGCAGTATTTT
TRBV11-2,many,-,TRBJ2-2,CASSAGTVYTGELFF,TGTGCCAGCAGCGCGGGGACAGTTTACACCGGGGAGCTGTTTTTT
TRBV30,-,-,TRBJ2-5,CASNFGRVQETRYF,TGTGCCTCGAATTTTGGCAGGGTTCAAGAGACCCGGTACTTC